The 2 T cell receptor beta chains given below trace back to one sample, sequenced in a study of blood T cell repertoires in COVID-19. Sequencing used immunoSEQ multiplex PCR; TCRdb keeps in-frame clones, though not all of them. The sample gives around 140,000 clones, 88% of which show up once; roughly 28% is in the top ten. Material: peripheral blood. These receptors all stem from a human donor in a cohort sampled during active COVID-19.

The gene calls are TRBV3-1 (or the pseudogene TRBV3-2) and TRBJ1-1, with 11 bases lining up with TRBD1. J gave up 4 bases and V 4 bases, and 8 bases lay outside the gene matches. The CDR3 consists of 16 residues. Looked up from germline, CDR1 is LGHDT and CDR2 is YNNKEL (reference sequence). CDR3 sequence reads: CASSLRTGGLFTEAFF. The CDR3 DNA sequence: TGTGCCAGCAGCCTCCGGACAGGGGGCTTGTTCACTGAAGCTTTCTTT.

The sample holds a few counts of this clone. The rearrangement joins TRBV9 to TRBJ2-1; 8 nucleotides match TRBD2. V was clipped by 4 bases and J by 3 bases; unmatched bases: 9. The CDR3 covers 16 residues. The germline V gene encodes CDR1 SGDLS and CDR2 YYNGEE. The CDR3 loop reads CASSPRGAGGYNEQFF. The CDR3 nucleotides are TGTGCCAGCAGCCCGAGGGGGGCGGGGGGCTACAATGAGCAGTTCTTC. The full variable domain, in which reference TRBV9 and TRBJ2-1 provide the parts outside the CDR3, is DSGVTQTPKHLITATGQRVTLRCSPRSGDLSVYWYQQSLDQGLQFLIQYYNGEERAKGNILERFSAQQFPDLHSELNLSSLELGDSALYFCASSPRGAGGYNEQFFGPGTRLTVL.